The TCR beta chain under discussion was sequenced for a study of blood T cell repertoires in COVID-19 (dated by TCRdb to 2020 to 2021). Background on the whole study: Samples covering the acute and convalescent phases of COVID-19 were provided by collaborators in the United States, Italy and Spain. The prospective study material was composed of cDNA or gDNA derived from T cells, B-cell-depleted T cells, or PBMCs. Deeply sampled blood TCRbeta repertoires from subjects exposed to, actively infected with, or recovered from COVID-19 were included in the dataset. The repertoires were released in a freely available public database intended as a resource for research on the immune response to SARS-CoV-2. The samples were drawn from the first 160 participants of the ongoing ImmuneRACE study and from under 1,500 subjects provided by 6 global collaborators. Nearly every sample came with metadata listing a de-identified subject ID, COVID-19 status, age in years and sex. HLA class I and class II types, where available, came from metadata supplied by the sample provider rather than from assay-based typing.

On this clone: The clone's antigen remains unknown. No base quality values were provided; no much bigger clone lies one nucleotide off.

Paper-wide results and their limitations: The quantity of clinical and demographic metadata differed by source and by participant and was supplied without curation.

Collaborating institutions collected whole blood in K2EDTA tubes following their own protocols. Collaborator samples were shipped for TCRbeta analysis as frozen whole blood, isolated PBMCs, or DNA extracted from either sample type. The immunoSEQ Assay, a bias-controlled multiplex PCR, was used to amplify TCRbeta CDR3 regions from genomic DNA. On the authors' methods: Nucleated cell counts per sample were estimated from amplification of reference gene primers within the assay. Sequence reads were collapsed and filtered to measure the absolute abundance of every unique TCRbeta CDR3 rearrangement. Productive Simpson clonality was computed per sample as the square root of Simpson's diversity index over productive rearrangements. TCRdb retrieved this table from immuneACCESS and kept in-frame rearrangements only. Not all clones are present; in checked studies, unresolved V genes account for under half, and no reason is known for the remainder. That table furnishes V, J and clone size, whereas the DNA furnished D and trimming. This sample holds 98,000 or so clones; 85% to 90% were observed only once. The ten largest clonotypes hold less than 6.5% of the sample.

The sample consisted of peripheral blood. The sequence was obtained from a human donor in a cohort sampled during active COVID-19.

The CDR3 reads CASSISLYSNQPQHF. The nucleotides read TGTGCCAGTAGTATAAGTCTATATAGCAATCAGCCCCAGCATTTT. The rearrangement combines TRBV19 with TRBJ1-5, with the D gene call left open. The germline V gene (reference sequence) specifies LNHDA as CDR1 and SQIVND as CDR2. Measured from the cysteine to the phenylalanine, the CDR3 is 15 residues long. Left in the record is the CDR3 DNA by itself, 45 bases read in frame from the first base. V loses 2 bases, J loses 0 bases, and the germline ends lie 8 bases apart.